Sequencing of this TCR beta chain was carried out in a study of CD8 T cells in ankylosing spondylitis. TCRdb redid the calling of the 5' RACE reads with MiXCR, one entry per CDR3 protein. The table lists 250,000 to 300,000 distinct CDR3 sequences, approximately 20% of them singletons. This clonotype was obtained from a male donor with ankylosing spondylitis or in good health (not recorded which). Sequences were obtained from blood, either unsorted or a sorted T cell fraction (not recorded which).

The CDR3, as DNA: TGTGCCACCAGCAGAGTCAGGGGTTCTAATGAAAAACTGTTTTTT. It specifies CATSRVRGSNEKLFF. This rearrangement joins TRBV15 to TRBJ1-4; maybe TRBD1 (6 bases). The V gene lost 1 base and the J gene lost 3 bases, with 9 bases spanning the gap. The CDR3 runs 15 residues. Germline assignment: CDR1 LNHNV and CDR2 YYDKDF (reference sequence).